The clone carrying this T cell receptor (beta chain) has just a few counts. The target antigen is unknown. Axillary draining lymph nodes of breast cancer patients supplied the node samples. The source of the sample is a study of breast tumors, draining lymph nodes, adjacent tissues. The length of the CDR3 is 14 residues. V gave up 6 bases and J gave up 8 bases; unmatched junction bases: 11. TCRdb independently ran MiXCR on the multiplex PCR reads; one entry per CDR3 protein. This table has 200,000 or so distinct CDR3 sequences, over 25% appearing once. Study-level results: Tumor TCR diversity was below lymph nodes but above nontumor tissue. Tumor T cell lymph node origin was a supported hypothesis, not proven. Tumor and nontumor repertoires were significantly more similar in luminal-like than in basal-like breast cancer. Findings are consistent with lymph node origin and intratumoral expansion of most tumor T cells.

Sequenced: axillary lymph node tissue. V usage is TRBV12-3 or TRBV12-4 and J usage is TRBJ1-1, with 8 bases fitting TRBD1. This TCR derives from a female donor with breast cancer. Some clones in this sample may be carry-over from other donors' samples. Here the CDR3 reads CASSARGRNTEAFF. The CDR3 DNA sequence: TGTGCCAGCAGCGCCAGGGGGCGTAATACCGAAGCTTTCTTT.